A selection of T cell receptor beta chains follows, all from one sample in a study of CD8+ T cells in alopecia areata. Clones were read by immunoSEQ multiplex PCR, and TCRdb kept only the in-frame ones, dropping some. The sample has 170,000 or so clones, 63% seen once; the top ten hold around 1.6%. The specimen was CD4+ T cells sorted from blood, collected at week 0. The receptor set was obtained from a human donor with alopecia areata. Both conserved end residues are part of each CDR3. The order of the fields is CDR3 DNA, CDR3 protein, J gene, V gene, clone size, D gene. A D gene is named only where the DNA matches it firmly. Only part of the rows carry a size: once, few, many, or a class if the clone is expanded.

cdr3_nt: TGCAGCGTTGAATCCCGGACGGGAATGAACACTGAAGCTTTCTTT
cdr3_aa: CSVESRTGMNTEAFF
j_call: TRBJ1-1
v_call: TRBV29-1
clone_size: NA
d_call: NA

cdr3_nt: TGTGCCAGCAGCCGCCGGACAGCCTACGAGCAGTACTTC
cdr3_aa: CASSRRTAYEQYF
j_call: TRBJ2-7
v_call: TRBV7-2
clone_size: NA
d_call: NA

cdr3_nt: TGCAGCGGACAGGGGGCGACGTGGAATGAGCAGTTCTTC
cdr3_aa: CSGQGATWNEQFF
j_call: TRBJ2-1
v_call: TRBV29-1
clone_size: NA
d_call: TRBD1

cdr3_nt: TGTGCCAGCAGCCAACAATGGGACGGGAATCAGCCCCAGCATTTT
cdr3_aa: CASSQQWDGNQPQHF
j_call: TRBJ1-5
v_call: TRBV4-2
clone_size: NA
d_call: NA

cdr3_nt: TGTGCCAGTAGGGACGGGAGCTCTGGAAACACCATATATTTT
cdr3_aa: CASRDGSSGNTIYF
j_call: TRBJ1-3
v_call: TRBV19
clone_size: NA
d_call: NA

cdr3_nt: TGCGCCAGCAGCCAAGGACTGCGGGACGGTAAATCCTACAATGAGCAGTTCTTC
cdr3_aa: CASSQGLRDGKSYNEQFF
j_call: TRBJ2-1
v_call: TRBV4-1
clone_size: few
d_call: NA

cdr3_nt: TGTGCCTGGACCCTCGGGACAGGCCAAGAGACCCAGTACTTC
cdr3_aa: CAWTLGTGQETQYF
j_call: TRBJ2-5
v_call: TRBV30
clone_size: NA
d_call: TRBD1

cdr3_nt: TGTGCCTGGAGTCAGGGGGGTAGCAATCAGCCCCAGCATTTT
cdr3_aa: CAWSQGGSNQPQHF
j_call: TRBJ1-5
v_call: TRBV30
clone_size: NA
d_call: TRBD1

cdr3_nt: TGCAGCGTTTCAAGGACAGATAAGGGCTATGGCTACACCTTC
cdr3_aa: CSVSRTDKGYGYTF
j_call: TRBJ1-2
v_call: TRBV29-1
clone_size: NA
d_call: NA

cdr3_nt: TGCGCCAGCAGACCGACGCCGCTGTTAGATACACCGGACTCTGGGGCCAACGTCCTGACTTTC
cdr3_aa: CASRPTPLLDTPDSGANVLTF
j_call: TRBJ2-6
v_call: TRBV5-1
clone_size: NA
d_call: NA

cdr3_nt: TGCAGTGCTAGATCCGCCTCCCGAGCTTTCTTT
cdr3_aa: CSARSASRAFF
j_call: TRBJ1-1
v_call: TRBV20-1
clone_size: few
d_call: NA

cdr3_nt: TGCGCCAGCAGCTTTACAGGGGATCAGCCCCAGCATTTT
cdr3_aa: CASSFTGDQPQHF
j_call: TRBJ1-5
v_call: TRBV5-1
clone_size: NA
d_call: TRBD1

cdr3_nt: TGTGCCAGCCACCAGGGGCTAGGCTCACCCCTCCACTTT
cdr3_aa: CASHQGLGSPLHF
j_call: TRBJ1-6
v_call: TRBV2
clone_size: NA
d_call: NA

cdr3_nt: TGTGCCATCAGTCATGGAAGCGGGGGCACCGGGGAGCTGTTTTTT
cdr3_aa: CAISHGSGGTGELFF
j_call: TRBJ2-2
v_call: TRBV10-3
clone_size: NA
d_call: TRBD2

cdr3_nt: TGTGCCAGCAGTTTCGACAGGGCCGGGGCCAACGTCCTGACTTTC
cdr3_aa: CASSFDRAGANVLTF
j_call: TRBJ2-6
v_call: TRBV7-2
clone_size: NA
d_call: TRBD1

cdr3_nt: TGTGCCAGCGGCCCCATTGAGCAGTTCTTC
cdr3_aa: CASGPIEQFF
j_call: TRBJ2-1
v_call: TRBV7-2
clone_size: few
d_call: NA

cdr3_nt: TGTGCCAGCAGCTACTCAGTGAGTAGCACCGGGGAGCTGTTTTTT
cdr3_aa: CASSYSVSSTGELFF
j_call: TRBJ2-2
v_call: TRBV7-2
clone_size: NA
d_call: NA

cdr3_nt: TGTGCCAGCAGCTCATGGACAGGGGGCACAGATACGCAGTATTTT
cdr3_aa: CASSSWTGGTDTQYF
j_call: TRBJ2-3
v_call: TRBV7-6
clone_size: NA
d_call: TRBD1

cdr3_nt: TGCAGCGTTGGCGGTGCCGAGCAGTACTTC
cdr3_aa: CSVGGAEQYF
j_call: TRBJ2-7
v_call: TRBV29-1
clone_size: once
d_call: NA

cdr3_nt: TGTGCCAGCTCACCGGGGAGGGAAGTTAGCGAGCAGTACTTC
cdr3_aa: CASSPGREVSEQYF
j_call: TRBJ2-7
v_call: TRBV18
clone_size: NA
d_call: TRBD2

cdr3_nt: TGTGCCAGCAGTGACGAGAACAAGGCTGGGGCCAACGTCCTGACTTTC
cdr3_aa: CASSDENKAGANVLTF
j_call: TRBJ2-6
v_call: TRBV2
clone_size: NA
d_call: NA

cdr3_nt: TGTGCCAGCAGCACGGGTGAGAACACTGAAGCTTTCTTT
cdr3_aa: CASSTGENTEAFF
j_call: TRBJ1-1
v_call: TRBV7-2
clone_size: NA
d_call: NA

cdr3_nt: TGTGCCAGCAGCCGACCGGGACAGTTCTACAATGAGCAGTTCTTC
cdr3_aa: CASSRPGQFYNEQFF
j_call: TRBJ2-1
v_call: TRBV5-6
clone_size: NA
d_call: TRBD1

cdr3_nt: TGTGCCAGCAGCATAAGACAGGGTAGCAATCAGCCCCAGCATTTT
cdr3_aa: CASSIRQGSNQPQHF
j_call: TRBJ1-5
v_call: TRBV6-6
clone_size: NA
d_call: TRBD1

cdr3_nt: TGTGCCAGCAGCGTAGGTTGGGTCCTACGGGGCACTGAAGCTTTCTTT
cdr3_aa: CASSVGWVLRGTEAFF
j_call: TRBJ1-1
v_call: TRBV9
clone_size: NA
d_call: NA

cdr3_nt: TGTGCCAGCAGCTTAGGACAGAATTCACCCCTCCACTTT
cdr3_aa: CASSLGQNSPLHF
j_call: TRBJ1-6
v_call: TRBV11-1
clone_size: NA
d_call: NA

cdr3_nt: TGTGCCTGGAGTGTGCAACCCGAAGCTTTCTTT
cdr3_aa: CAWSVQPEAFF
j_call: TRBJ1-1
v_call: TRBV30
clone_size: few
d_call: NA

cdr3_nt: TGCGCCAGCAGCCAAGTAGGTCTAGGGGGTTCCAGCTCCTACGAGCAGTACTTC
cdr3_aa: CASSQVGLGGSSSYEQYF
j_call: TRBJ2-7
v_call: TRBV4-3
clone_size: NA
d_call: NA

cdr3_nt: TGCAGCGTTGGGCGGGACAGGGAAGACTATGGCTACACCTTC
cdr3_aa: CSVGRDREDYGYTF
j_call: TRBJ1-2
v_call: TRBV29-1
clone_size: once
d_call: TRBD1

cdr3_nt: TGCAGCGTTGAGGGGCCCGGGGGGCTGAGAGATACGCAGTATTTT
cdr3_aa: CSVEGPGGLRDTQYF
j_call: TRBJ2-3
v_call: TRBV29-1
clone_size: NA
d_call: NA

cdr3_nt: TGTGCCAGCAGCCGGGGACAGAGGGGGAAAGAGACCCAGTACTTC
cdr3_aa: CASSRGQRGKETQYF
j_call: TRBJ2-5
v_call: TRBV5-6
clone_size: few
d_call: TRBD1

cdr3_nt: TGTGCCAGCAGCCCTAACACCGGGGAGCTGTTTTTT
cdr3_aa: CASSPNTGELFF
j_call: TRBJ2-2
v_call: TRBV7-3
clone_size: few
d_call: NA

cdr3_nt: TGTGCCTGGAGCCCCTACACAGGGGATGGATATGGCTACACCTTC
cdr3_aa: CAWSPYTGDGYGYTF
j_call: TRBJ1-2
v_call: TRBV30
clone_size: NA
d_call: TRBD1

cdr3_nt: TGTGCCTGGAGTGGGGACAGGGTGAATCAGCCCCAGCATTTT
cdr3_aa: CAWSGDRVNQPQHF
j_call: TRBJ1-5
v_call: TRBV30
clone_size: NA
d_call: TRBD1

cdr3_nt: TGTGCTAGTGGTTTGAGGAGCGCGCTGTTTTTT
cdr3_aa: CASGLRSALFF
j_call: TRBJ2-2
v_call: TRBV12-5
clone_size: few
d_call: NA

cdr3_nt: TGTGCCTGGTCGACTAGCGGGGAGACCCAGTACTTC
cdr3_aa: CAWSTSGETQYF
j_call: TRBJ2-5
v_call: TRBV30
clone_size: NA
d_call: TRBD2

cdr3_nt: TGCAGCGTTAGAGGGGGACAGGGGATCTCCTACGAGCAGTACTTC
cdr3_aa: CSVRGGQGISYEQYF
j_call: TRBJ2-7
v_call: TRBV29-1
clone_size: few
d_call: TRBD1

cdr3_nt: TGTGCCTGGAGTACACAGCTTGGCTACACCTTC
cdr3_aa: CAWSTQLGYTF
j_call: TRBJ1-2
v_call: TRBV30
clone_size: NA
d_call: NA

cdr3_nt: TGTGCCGCCGGGACAGGGGGCTCCTACGAGCAGTACTTC
cdr3_aa: CAAGTGGSYEQYF
j_call: TRBJ2-7
v_call: TRBV30
clone_size: NA
d_call: TRBD1

cdr3_nt: TGTGCCAGCTCCAAGGCAGGGGACGTCTATGGCTACACCTTC
cdr3_aa: CASSKAGDVYGYTF
j_call: TRBJ1-2
v_call: TRBV9
clone_size: once
d_call: NA

cdr3_nt: TGCAGCGTGCGGACAGCGTCTAGGGAGCAGTACTTC
cdr3_aa: CSVRTASREQYF
j_call: TRBJ2-7
v_call: TRBV29-1
clone_size: NA
d_call: NA